The rows below give T cell receptor beta chains drawn from one sample of a study of Graves' ophthalmopathy and Graves' hyperthyroidism. MiXCR was run by TCRdb on the multiplex PCR reads, yielding one entry per CDR3 protein. The table shows approximately 17,000 distinct CDR3 sequences, with 45% to 55% occurring only once. Sequences were obtained from peripheral blood. Receptors were obtained from a middle-aged woman with stable Graves' hyperthyroidism. Each CDR3 is given with its conserved first and last residue. The order of the fields is D gene, V gene, clone size, J gene, CDR3 protein, CDR3 DNA. D genes are given only for firm matches. A row's size may be missing; if present it is once, few, many or a size class.

d_gene: .; v_gene: TRBV5-1; abundance: many; j_gene: TRBJ1-1; CDR3aa: CASSLTANTEAFF; CDR3nt: TGCGCCAGCAGCTTGACAGCGAACACTGAAGCTTTCTTT
d_gene: TRBD1; v_gene: TRBV2; abundance: once; j_gene: TRBJ1-5; CDR3aa: CASSGTGGNSNQPQHF; CDR3nt: TGTGCCAGCAGCGGGACAGGGGGGAATAGCAATCAGCCCCAGCATTTT
d_gene: .; v_gene: TRBV20-1; abundance: .; j_gene: TRBJ1-5; CDR3aa: CGAGGDGGGNQPQHF; CDR3nt: TGCGGTGCTGGAGGCGATGGGGGTGGCAATCAGCCCCAGCATTTT
d_gene: .; v_gene: TRBV19; abundance: once; j_gene: TRBJ1-6; CDR3aa: CASSILGSPLHF; CDR3nt: TGTGCCAGTAGTATATTGGGTTCACCCCTCCACTTT
d_gene: .; v_gene: TRBV12-5; abundance: few; j_gene: TRBJ2-3; CDR3aa: CASGLVQTDTQYF; CDR3nt: TGTGCTAGTGGTTTGGTACAAACAGATACGCAGTATTTT
d_gene: .; v_gene: TRBV2; abundance: medium-sized; j_gene: TRBJ2-7; CDR3aa: CASMWSHGTYEQYF; CDR3nt: TGTGCCAGCATGTGGAGCCACGGGACCTACGAGCAGTACTTC
d_gene: TRBD2; v_gene: TRBV15; abundance: medium-sized; j_gene: TRBJ2-1; CDR3aa: CATSRASGGPNEQFF; CDR3nt: TGTGCCACCAGCAGAGCTAGCGGGGGGCCTAATGAGCAGTTCTTC
d_gene: .; v_gene: TRBV20-1; abundance: .; j_gene: TRBJ2-7; CDR3aa: CSATDCSYEQYF; CDR3nt: TGCAGTGCCACGGACTGTAGCTACGAGCAGTACTTC
d_gene: .; v_gene: TRBV20-1; abundance: .; j_gene: TRBJ2-3; CDR3aa: CSARAAGRTDTQYF; CDR3nt: TGCAGTGCTAGAGCGGCGGGACGCACAGATACGCAGTATTTT
d_gene: .; v_gene: TRBV19; abundance: .; j_gene: TRBJ1-5; CDR3aa: CASSIRGEGMGTQHF; CDR3nt: TGTGCCAGTAGTATACGAGGGGAAGGTATGGGGACCCAGCATTTT
d_gene: TRBD2; v_gene: TRBV4-2; abundance: few; j_gene: TRBJ2-7; CDR3aa: CASSQDLAGFSYEQYF; CDR3nt: TGTGCCAGCAGCCAAGATCTAGCGGGATTCTCCTACGAGCAGTACTTC
d_gene: TRBD1; v_gene: TRBV2; abundance: .; j_gene: TRBJ1-2; CDR3aa: CAGGTGPYGYTF; CDR3nt: TGTGCCGGCGGGACAGGGCCCTATGGCTACACCTTC
d_gene: .; v_gene: TRBV7-2; abundance: medium-sized; j_gene: TRBJ2-7; CDR3aa: CASSSEMDSYEQYF; CDR3nt: TGTGCCAGCAGCTCCGAAATGGACAGCTACGAGCAGTACTTC
d_gene: .; v_gene: TRBV27; abundance: .; j_gene: TRBJ2-6; CDR3aa: CASGRDQSSGANVLTF; CDR3nt: TGTGCCAGCGGACGAGACCAGAGCTCTGGGGCCAACGTCCTGACTTTC
d_gene: TRBD2; v_gene: TRBV12-3/TRBV12-4; abundance: few; j_gene: TRBJ2-1; CDR3aa: CASSPPLRERSYNEQFF; CDR3nt: TGTGCCAGCAGTCCCCCATTGCGGGAGAGGTCCTACAATGAGCAGTTCTTC
d_gene: .; v_gene: TRBV5-1; abundance: .; j_gene: TRBJ2-3; CDR3aa: CASSSDADTQYF; CDR3nt: TGCGCCAGCAGTTCCGATGCAGATACGCAGTATTTT
d_gene: TRBD1; v_gene: TRBV7-2; abundance: many; j_gene: TRBJ2-3; CDR3aa: CASSLPGTGGEGTQYF; CDR3nt: TGTGCCAGCAGCTTACCCGGGACAGGGGGCGAAGGTACGCAGTATTTT
d_gene: .; v_gene: TRBV7-9; abundance: medium-sized; j_gene: TRBJ2-7; CDR3aa: CASSWLSYEQYF; CDR3nt: TGTGCCAGCAGCTGGCTCTCCTACGAGCAGTACTTC
d_gene: TRBD1; v_gene: TRBV7-2; abundance: medium-sized; j_gene: TRBJ2-3; CDR3aa: CASSPPGQGLGQYF; CDR3nt: TGTGCCAGCAGCCCGCCGGGACAGGGTCTCGGGCAGTATTTT
d_gene: TRBD1; v_gene: TRBV20-1; abundance: few; j_gene: TRBJ1-6; CDR3aa: CSARERTGDSPLHF; CDR3nt: TGCAGTGCTAGAGAAAGGACAGGGGATTCACCCCTCCACTTT
d_gene: TRBD2; v_gene: TRBV19; abundance: medium-sized; j_gene: TRBJ2-2; CDR3aa: CASSMGTSGELFF; CDR3nt: TGTGCCAGTAGTATGGGGACTAGCGGGGAGCTGTTTTTT
d_gene: TRBD1; v_gene: TRBV30; abundance: .; j_gene: TRBJ2-7; CDR3aa: CAWSFKQGYEQYF; CDR3nt: TGTGCCTGGAGTTTTAAACAGGGGTACGAGCAGTACTTC
d_gene: .; v_gene: TRBV12-5; abundance: .; j_gene: TRBJ1-1; CDR3aa: CASGLRGDGTEAFF; CDR3nt: TGTGCTAGTGGTTTGAGAGGGGATGGCACTGAAGCTTTCTTT
d_gene: .; v_gene: TRBV20-1; abundance: many; j_gene: TRBJ1-6; CDR3aa: CSAHERENSPLHF; CDR3nt: TGCAGTGCCCACGAGCGGGAGAATTCACCCCTCCACTTT
d_gene: .; v_gene: TRBV4-1; abundance: few; j_gene: TRBJ2-3; CDR3aa: CASSLGSGLTDTQYF; CDR3nt: TGCGCCAGCAGCCTGGGTAGCGGCCTCACAGATACGCAGTATTTT
d_gene: TRBD2; v_gene: TRBV24-1; abundance: .; j_gene: TRBJ2-5; CDR3aa: CASSPLAGEETQYF; CDR3nt: TGTGCCAGCAGCCCCCTAGCGGGAGAAGAGACCCAGTACTTC
d_gene: .; v_gene: TRBV11-2; abundance: many; j_gene: TRBJ2-7; CDR3aa: CASSATGYEQYF; CDR3nt: TGTGCCAGCAGCGCCACGGGGTACGAGCAGTACTTC
d_gene: .; v_gene: TRBV4-3; abundance: many; j_gene: TRBJ2-3; CDR3aa: CASSQTGTGADTQYF; CDR3nt: TGCGCCAGCAGCCAAACCGGGACTGGAGCAGATACGCAGTATTTT
d_gene: TRBD2; v_gene: TRBV7-2; abundance: .; j_gene: TRBJ2-5; CDR3aa: CASSPRLAGVQETQYF; CDR3nt: TGTGCCAGCAGCCCTAGACTAGCGGGGGTCCAAGAGACCCAGTACTTC
d_gene: TRBD1; v_gene: TRBV5-1; abundance: .; j_gene: TRBJ2-5; CDR3aa: CASRLGDSSPGETQYF; CDR3nt: TGCGCCAGCAGGTTAGGGGACAGTTCTCCAGGGGAGACCCAGTACTTC
d_gene: .; v_gene: TRBV4-1; abundance: .; j_gene: TRBJ2-3; CDR3aa: CASSPGAAGSWDTQYF; CDR3nt: TGCGCCAGCAGCCCAGGGGCAGCGGGGTCGTGGGATACGCAGTATTTT
d_gene: .; v_gene: TRBV9; abundance: many; j_gene: TRBJ1-3; CDR3aa: CASSVDPRQVSGNTIYF; CDR3nt: TGTGCCAGCAGCGTAGACCCCCGACAGGTCTCCGGAAACACCATATATTTT
d_gene: TRBD1; v_gene: TRBV10-3; abundance: few; j_gene: TRBJ1-1; CDR3aa: CASSRGTNLNTEAFF; CDR3nt: TGTGCCTCGTCCAGGGGGACGAACCTGAACACTGAAGCTTTCTTT
d_gene: TRBD1; v_gene: TRBV20-1; abundance: .; j_gene: TRBJ2-7; CDR3aa: CSARVRTGGSSTYEQYF; CDR3nt: TGCAGTGCTAGAGTGAGGACAGGGGGCAGTTCGACGTACGAGCAGTACTTC
d_gene: .; v_gene: TRBV9; abundance: medium-sized; j_gene: TRBJ2-6; CDR3aa: CASSVASGDVLTF; CDR3nt: TGTGCCAGCAGCGTAGCTTCAGGTGATGTCCTGACTTTC
d_gene: .; v_gene: TRBV7-6; abundance: many; j_gene: TRBJ2-1; CDR3aa: CASSLLGQSSEQFF; CDR3nt: TGTGCCAGCAGCTTACTAGGGCAGAGCAGTGAGCAGTTCTTC
d_gene: .; v_gene: TRBV12-3/TRBV12-4; abundance: .; j_gene: TRBJ2-7; CDR3aa: CASTPSGTQEQYF; CDR3nt: TGTGCCAGCACTCCTAGTGGGACTCAAGAGCAGTACTTC
d_gene: .; v_gene: TRBV6-1; abundance: .; j_gene: TRBJ1-3; CDR3aa: CASSEEEVSGNTIYF; CDR3nt: TGTGCCAGCAGTGAAGAGGAAGTCTCTGGAAACACCATATATTTT
d_gene: TRBD1; v_gene: TRBV2; abundance: .; j_gene: TRBJ1-5; CDR3aa: CASRGGQEAIQPQHF; CDR3nt: TGTGCCAGCAGGGGTGGACAGGAGGCGATTCAGCCCCAGCACTTT
d_gene: TRBD1; v_gene: TRBV19; abundance: .; j_gene: TRBJ2-2; CDR3aa: CASSRTGQGNTGELFF; CDR3nt: TGTGCCAGTAGTCGAACCGGACAGGGAAACACCGGGGAGCTGTTTTTT
d_gene: .; v_gene: TRBV10-3; abundance: medium-sized; j_gene: TRBJ2-7; CDR3aa: CAISGGRGSYEQYF; CDR3nt: TGTGCCATCAGTGGAGGACGAGGTTCCTACGAGCAGTACTTC
d_gene: .; v_gene: TRBV9; abundance: .; j_gene: TRBJ2-5; CDR3aa: CASSVDRGLWETQYF; CDR3nt: TGTGCCAGCAGCGTAGACCGGGGTCTCTGGGAGACCCAGTACTTC
d_gene: .; v_gene: TRBV2; abundance: .; j_gene: TRBJ2-1; CDR3aa: CASRVGLNNEQLF; CDR3nt: TGTGCCAGCAGGGTTGGACTCAACAATGAGCAGCTCTTC
d_gene: TRBD2; v_gene: TRBV5-6; abundance: many; j_gene: TRBJ2-5; CDR3aa: CASSLERERRETQYF; CDR3nt: TGTGCCAGCAGCTTGGAGCGGGAGCGAAGGGAGACCCAGTACTTC
d_gene: TRBD2; v_gene: TRBV20-1; abundance: many; j_gene: TRBJ2-1; CDR3aa: CSARQAGVDYNEQFF; CDR3nt: TGCAGTGCTAGACAAGCGGGGGTCGACTACAATGAGCAGTTCTTC
d_gene: TRBD1; v_gene: TRBV6-5; abundance: .; j_gene: TRBJ1-6; CDR3aa: CATNPDRGYSPLHF; CDR3nt: TGTGCCACCAACCCGGACAGGGGGTACTCACCCCTCCACTTT
d_gene: TRBD2; v_gene: TRBV13; abundance: .; j_gene: TRBJ2-2; CDR3aa: CASSLGYLAGVPTGELFF; CDR3nt: TGTGCCAGCAGCTTAGGCTATCTAGCGGGAGTTCCCACCGGGGAGCTGTTTTTT
d_gene: .; v_gene: TRBV11-2; abundance: .; j_gene: TRBJ1-1; CDR3aa: CASSPRPGDTEALF; CDR3nt: TGTGCCAGCAGTCCTCGTCCGGGGGACACTGAAGCTCTCTTT
d_gene: .; v_gene: TRBV7-9; abundance: .; j_gene: TRBJ1-4; CDR3aa: CASSFEGPLETTNEKLFF; CDR3nt: TGTGCCAGCAGCTTTGAGGGGCCTCTGGAAACAACTAATGAAAAACTGTTTTTT
d_gene: TRBD2; v_gene: TRBV7-9; abundance: .; j_gene: TRBJ2-7; CDR3aa: CASSSPGGRTYEQYF; CDR3nt: TGTGCCAGCAGCTCCCCGGGGGGACGCACCTACGAGCAGTACTTC
d_gene: .; v_gene: TRBV19; abundance: many; j_gene: TRBJ1-5; CDR3aa: CASSIGASFFTQPQHF; CDR3nt: TGTGCCAGTAGTATAGGGGCCAGCTTTTTCACTCAGCCCCAGCATTTT
d_gene: TRBD1; v_gene: TRBV6-5; abundance: .; j_gene: TRBJ2-3; CDR3aa: CASSNRGADTQYF; CDR3nt: TGTGCCAGCAGTAACAGGGGGGCAGATACGCAGTATTTT
d_gene: TRBD2; v_gene: TRBV5-5; abundance: .; j_gene: TRBJ2-7; CDR3aa: CAGSSSGGAIYEQYF; CDR3nt: TGTGCCGGCAGCTCTAGCGGGGGGGCCATTTACGAGCAGTACTTC
d_gene: TRBD1; v_gene: TRBV2; abundance: .; j_gene: TRBJ1-1; CDR3aa: CAGRGMRVNTEAFF; CDR3nt: TGTGCCGGCAGGGGGATGAGGGTTAACACTGAAGCTTTCTTT
d_gene: TRBD1; v_gene: TRBV24-1; abundance: .; j_gene: TRBJ1-5; CDR3aa: CASRQDRGSNQPQHF; CDR3nt: TGTGCCAGCAGACAAGACAGGGGCAGCAATCAGCCCCAGCATTTT
d_gene: .; v_gene: TRBV4-3; abundance: .; j_gene: TRBJ1-2; CDR3aa: CASSQGRGSNYGYTF; CDR3nt: TGCGCCAGCAGCCAAGGACGGGGTTCTAACTATGGCTACACCTTC
d_gene: TRBD1; v_gene: TRBV29-1; abundance: .; j_gene: TRBJ1-6; CDR3aa: CSVSGTGNSPLHF; CDR3nt: TGCAGCGTCTCCGGGACAGGGAATTCACCCCTCCACTTT
d_gene: .; v_gene: TRBV7-2; abundance: .; j_gene: TRBJ2-5; CDR3aa: CASSLEGRFREAQYF; CDR3nt: TGTGCCAGCAGCTTAGAGGGCCGGTTTAGGGAGGCCCAGTACTTC
d_gene: TRBD2; v_gene: TRBV4-2; abundance: few; j_gene: TRBJ2-1; CDR3aa: CASSHPLALGNEQFF; CDR3nt: TGTGCCAGCAGCCACCCACTAGCGTTAGGGAATGAGCAGTTCTTC